This T cell receptor (beta chain) comes out of a study of blood T cell repertoires in COVID-19. Overall study: The samples span acute and convalescent COVID-19 from the United States, Italy and Spain. Sample material is recorded as cDNA or gDNA derived from T cells, B-cell-depleted T cells, or PBMCs.

Original analysis: Estimated nucleated cell counts came from reference gene primer amplification. Data came from immunoSEQ multiplex PCR; TCRdb stores just in-frame clones and leaves some out. The V and J calls and the clone size are those of that table, but D and trimming were determined from the DNA. This table holds roughly 260,000 clones, roughly 86% found once. CDR1 is SGHTA, CDR2 FQGTGA, per germline. Trimming took 6 bases from V and 5 from J; bases not matched to a gene: 5. This CDR3 comprises 13 residues. The chain couples TRBV7-3 to TRBJ2-7, with TRBD1 matching over 9 bases. Sequenced input: peripheral blood. The source of this sequence is a man aged 35-49 years who had recovered from COVID-19. The CDR3 reads CASRPTGGNEQYF. The CDR3, as DNA: TGTGCCAGCAGACCTACAGGGGGCAACGAGCAGTACTTC.